This entry is about one T cell receptor (beta chain). The antigen remains unidentified. Primers for the PCR totalled 60 Vbeta and 13 Jbeta. Clones were sequenced by immunoSEQ multiplex PCR, and TCRdb holds only the in-frame ones, with some missing. Counted here are roughly 180,000 clones, around 80% occurring once; the ten biggest clones make up about 4.4%. The V and J ends lost 0 bases and 5 bases respectively, with 9 bases between them. Germline CDR1 SGDLS, CDR2 YYNGEE. The CDR3 totals 15 residues. This sample is part of a study of cytomegalovirus exposure and HLA in healthy donors. Study conclusions and caveats: It was only CMV serostatus that was available as immune exposure information.

The sample consisted of PBMCs. J is TRBJ1-6 and V is TRBV9; no clear D. This receptor was taken from a woman aged 45-60 years in good health and CMV-seropositive. The DNA of the CDR3 is TGTGCCAGCAGCGTAGTTCCAGGCGATAATTCACCCCTCCACTTT. This gives the protein CASSVVPGDNSPLHF. The complete variable domain, with remaining parts taken from reference TRBV9 and TRBJ1-6, reads DSGVTQTPKHLITATGQRVTLRCSPRSGDLSVYWYQQSLDQGLQFLIQYYNGEERAKGNILERFSAQQFPDLHSELNLSSLELGDSALYFCASSVVPGDNSPLHFGNGTRLTVT.